This T cell receptor beta chain was found in a study of T cells in narcolepsy (dated by TCRdb to the late 2010s). Study-level background: The study enrolled patients with narcolepsy type 1 or type 2 (NT1, NT2) together with healthy control donors. Autoreactive T cells targeting hypocretin neuron self-antigens (hypocretin, TRIB2) were sought in narcolepsy patients, and TCR Vbeta sequencing was used to track clonotypes in blood and CSF.

What the authors observed across the whole study: No sequences matching autoreactive T cell clones were present in some of the blood memory CD4+ repertoires from patients and controls. Numbers of sequenced blood memory CD4+ clonotypes were comparable, averaging about 39,000 in patients and 33,354 in controls. In plots comparing CSF and blood CD4+ T cell clonotypes from the same patient, HCRT-specific and TRIB2-specific autoreactive clonotypes were highlighted. Autoreactive clonotypes were reported to be detected serially in the blood of the same patients and of different patients, but not in the blood of healthy controls.

For TCR Vbeta sequencing, memory CD4+ T cells were sorted ex vivo from the peripheral blood of narcolepsy patients and healthy controls. CDR1 and CDR2 were assigned from the germline V gene as SGHRS and YFSETQ. Counted from cysteine to phenylalanine, this CDR3 has 17 amino acids. The CDR3 DNA has 51 bases and is translated from base 1. Relative to germline, V is 2 bases shorter and J is 4 bases shorter, with 18 bases between their ends. As regards this clone: Its antigen is not yet known. No clone much larger than this one lies a single base away; base qualities are absent.

Library generation was performed with the immunoSEQ multiplex PCR assay. TCRdb took over this immuneACCESS table, retaining in-frame rearrangements with V and J assigned. Such tables are incomplete; in checked studies, under half of the missing clones stem from an unresolved V gene, and the remainder is unexplained. Present in this sample are about 41,000 clones, around 88% of which were seen just once. The ten most abundant clones make up around 1.2% of the sample. The sample was CD45RA- memory CD4+ T cells from PBMCs. Read against the paper, the sample's cell subset or site label means: memory T cells sorted ex vivo from peripheral blood. This receptor was identified in a human donor with narcolepsy. In this chain, TRBV5-1 is recombined with TRBJ1-4, with a tentative D gene TRBD1 over 6 matching bases. CDR3 reads: CASSLQGPLGFNEKLFF. The bases are TGCGCCAGCAGCTTACAGGGCCCACTGGGATTTAATGAAAAACTGTTTTTT.